This entry is about one T cell receptor (beta chain). Its target is unknown. The data stem from a study of vaccination effects on CD4 cells after COVID-19. V lost 7 bases and J 10 bases, leaving 14 bases between the germline ends. CDR1 is GTSNPN, CDR2 SVGIG, per germline (reference sequence). The length of the CDR3 is 12 residues. Expansion with viral peptide pools was applied to antigen-specific CD4+ T cells by the ViraFEST assay prior to sequencing. Isolation of CD4+ T cells took place after approximately ten days of culture. All vaccine recipients tested negative for nucleocapsid antibodies and had never contracted SARS-CoV-2 infection. Assay: immunoSEQ multiplex PCR; the TCRdb copy retains only in-frame clones and omits some. Of tens of thousands of clones detected, 65% to 85% appear once; the ten largest clones hold approximately 3.7%.

J is TRBJ1-6 and V is TRBV30, with D perhaps TRBD1 (6 bases). This sample comprised CD4+ T cells from PBMCs cultured with HCoV-OC43 spike peptides, obtained before COVID-19 vaccination. Subset: HCoV-OC43 spike overlapping peptide pool stimulation. This TCR was sampled from a human donor who received a COVID-19 vaccine. The CDR3 nucleotides are TGTGCCTCAAGGACAGTCGGCTCACCCCTCCACTTT. This sequence encodes CASRTVGSPLHF.